Shown below are 9 T cell receptor beta chains from a single sample sequenced in a study of blood T cell repertoires in COVID-19. Sequencing was performed with immunoSEQ multiplex PCR; in TCRdb, only in-frame clones are kept and a portion is missing. The repertoire holds some 180,000 clones, with 80% as singletons. Sequencing was performed on PBMCs or T cells enriched from blood (not recorded which). Receptors originate from a man aged 60-69 years who had been exposed to COVID-19.

The chain combines TRBV23-1 with TRBJ2-3; D gene ambiguous. TRBV23-1 is given ORF status, its function remaining uncertain. This CDR3 has 15 amino acids. Trimming removed 8 bases from V and 6 bases from J, with 21 bases in between. The CDR3 here is CASWPVVLVSDTQYF. The CDR3 DNA sequence: TGCGCCAGCTGGCCCGTGGTCTTGGTTTCCGATACGCAGTATTTT.

In this sample, this clone turned up once. The CDR3 nucleotides are TGTGCCAGCAGCCTGGGGACAGGATGGCCTACGGAGACCCAGTACTTC. Translation: CASSLGTGWPTETQYF. V gene TRBV7-9 combines with J gene TRBJ2-5, with TRBD1 identical over 8 bases. This CDR3 has 16 residues. V lost 5 bases and J lost 5; bases outside the gene matches: 13. Per the germline V gene, CDR1 is SEHNR and CDR2 is FQNEAQ (reference sequence).

V is TRBV2 and J is TRBJ1-4; possible D gene TRBD1, 5 bases. The CDR3 contains 14 residues. V lost 6 bases to trimming and J lost 6 bases, with 14 bases between them. Germline CDR1 is SNHLY and CDR2 is FYNNEI. Written as DNA, the CDR3 is TGTGCCAGCAGGCACAGGACGATGGATGAAAAACTGTTTTTT. Translation gives CASRHRTMDEKLFF. Full variable domain (outside the CDR3, taken from reference TRBV2 and TRBJ1-4): EPEVTQTPSHQVTQMGQEVILRCVPISNHLYFYWYRQILGQKVEFLVSFYNNEISEKSEIFDDQFSVERPDGSNFTLKIRSTKLEDSAMYFCASRHRTMDEKLFFGSGTQLSVL.

The rearrangement links TRBV10-3 to TRBJ1-2; TRBD1 matches 12 bases. This CDR3 is built from 14 residues. Losses at the gene ends were 7 bases for V and 8 bases for J; bases not matched to a gene: 8. Germline CDR1 reads ENHRY; CDR2 reads SYGVKD. The CDR3 spells CAITTAGTGGGYTF. The CDR3 coding sequence is TGTGCCATCACCACCGCCGGGACAGGGGGCGGCTACACCTTC.

This clone was counted between two and nine times. This CDR3 is CARPGTGGVDTQYF. DNA of the CDR3: TGCGCCAGGCCCGGGACAGGGGGCGTAGATACGCAGTATTTT. J is TRBJ2-3 and V is TRBV10-1; the match to TRBD1 covers 12 bases. The germline V gene has CDR1 WNHNN and CDR2 SYGVQD (reference sequence). The CDR3 spans 14 residues. The junction had 6 bases not matched to a gene; V was cut back by 9 bases and J by 5 bases.

As DNA, the CDR3 is TGTGCCAGCAGCCTCAAGACAGGTTACAATGAGCAGTTCTTC. Translation gives CASSLKTGYNEQFF. The rearrangement uses TRBV13 and TRBJ2-1; the D gene is possibly TRBD1 (6 bases). There are 14 residues in the CDR3. V dropped 5 bases and J dropped 4 bases, with 12 bases sitting between them. Germline V gene lookup returns CDR1 PRHDT and CDR2 FYEKMQ (reference sequence).

CDR3 protein: CARSSDRERDEQFF. The CDR3 nucleotides read TGTGCCAGAAGTTCCGACAGGGAGCGAGATGAGCAGTTCTTC. The chain is built from TRBV5-3 and TRBJ2-1; TRBD1 agrees at 7 bases. TRBV5-3 is an ORF; its function is uncertain. Germline trimming cut 5 bases from V and 8 bases from J; bases unmatched to any gene: 10. The CDR3 runs to 14 residues.

This clone was recorded once. V usage is TRBV10-3 and J usage is TRBJ2-1; 10 bases map to TRBD2. From germline, CDR1 is ENHRY and CDR2 SYGVKD. This CDR3 is 15 amino acids long. With V trimmed by 2 bases and J by 9 bases, 7 bases remained unmatched. The CDR3 DNA is TGTGCCATCAGTGAGACTAGCGGGACTGGGGGTGAGCAGTTCTTC. Its protein is CAISETSGTGGEQFF.

This rearrangement joins TRBV5-6 to TRBJ2-7; TRBD2 matches 7 bases. Losses at the gene ends were 4 bases for V and 6 bases for J; bases not matched to a gene: 7. The CDR3 is made up of 13 amino acids. Germline V lookup: CDR1 SGHDT, CDR2 YYEEEE. This CDR3 is CASSLDIAGEQYF. In nucleotides, the CDR3 is TGTGCCAGCAGCCTGGACATAGCGGGCGAGCAGTACTTC.